These 27 T cell receptor beta chains originate from one sample sequenced in a study of T-cell memory formation after mild COVID-19. Via MiXCR, TCRdb re-called the 5' RACE reads, giving one row per CDR3 protein. The table includes 92,000 or so distinct CDR3 sequences, around 15% detected once. The sample consisted of PBMCs or a T cell subset sorted from them (not recorded which). These receptors originate from a young man who had mild COVID-19 (a few samples of this study predate the infection). Cell type and time point are not known.

V usage is TRBV7-9 and J usage is TRBJ1-1, with D possibly matching TRBD1 (5 bases). Germline CDR1 and CDR2: SEHNR and FQNEAQ (reference sequence). The CDR3 loop spans 14 amino acids. V shed 4 bases and J shed 5 bases, with 14 bases lying between them. CDR3: CASSYGGSGTEAFF. CDR3 coding DNA: TGTGCCAGCAGCTATGGAGGTTCAGGGACTGAAGCTTTCTTT. The whole variable domain, remainder taken from reference TRBV7-9 and TRBJ1-1, is DTGVSQNPRHKITKRGQNVTFRCDPISEHNRLYWYRQTLGQGPEFLTYFQNEAQLEKSRLLSDRFSAERPKGSFSTLEIQRTEQGDSAMYLCASSYGGSGTEAFFGQGTRLTVV.

This clonotype was seen more than once but under ten times. J is TRBJ1-1 and V is TRBV7-2; 11 nucleotides match TRBD1. The CDR3 is 17 residues long. Trimming took 5 bases from V and 3 from J; bases not matched to a gene: 11. Per the germline V gene, CDR1 is SGHTA and CDR2 is FQGNSA. In nucleotides, the CDR3 is TGTGCCAGCAGCCCGGGACAGGGGGGAGGTCTGTACACTGAAGCTTTCTTT. Protein product: CASSPGQGGGLYTEAFF.

This clonotype was seen many times. This chain connects TRBV7-2 to TRBJ2-3; a weak D match, TRBD2 (5 bases). Per the germline V gene, CDR1 is SGHTA and CDR2 is FQGNSA. Trimming took 5 bases from V and 4 from J, leaving 19 bases between them. CDR3 length: 16 amino acids. CDR3 region: CASSDHKRGLSDTQYF. The DNA for the CDR3 is TGTGCCAGCAGCGACCACAAGCGAGGGCTCTCAGATACGCAGTATTTT.

In this sample, this clonotype is large. The CDR3 coding sequence is TGTGCCAGCAGCTTGGATGGGACTTCGTACAATGAGCAGTTCTTC. Amino acid sequence: CASSLDGTSYNEQFF. The chain has TRBV5-4 and TRBJ2-1; D perhaps matches TRBD2 (6 bases). From germline, CDR1 is SGHNT and CDR2 YYREEE (reference sequence). V gave up 0 bases and J gave up 4 bases, with 11 bases separating them. CDR3 size: 15 residues.

The chain carries TRBV7-2 and TRBJ2-3, with 7 positions matching TRBD2. CDR3 size: 15 residues. Trimming removed 10 bases from V and 3 bases from J; junction bases left unmatched: 13. Germline loops: CDR1 SGHTA, CDR2 FQGNSA. This chain's CDR3 is CATPPAGERTDTQYF. The CDR3 DNA reads as TGTGCCACCCCTCCGGCGGGGGAAAGGACAGATACGCAGTATTTT.

The V gene is TRBV5-4, the J gene TRBJ1-2; D is unresolved. CDR3 length: 14 residues. Germline V CDR1 and CDR2: SGHNT, YYREEE (reference sequence). V gave up 4 bases and J gave up 4 bases, with 14 bases separating them. Here the CDR3 reads CASSTEGIVYGYTF. The CDR3 nucleotides are TGTGCCAGCAGCACGGAAGGGATCGTCTATGGCTACACCTTC.

The chain is built from TRBV7-9 and TRBJ1-1; TRBD1 matches 7 bases. This CDR3 contains 14 residues. V shed 7 bases and J 10 bases; nucleotides not matched to a gene: 15. Germline V CDR1 and CDR2: SEHNR, FQNEAQ (reference sequence). The CDR3 DNA reads TGTGCCAGCATCCCGCCCTCGCGACAGGGCTTAGCTTTCTTT. Protein sequence: CASIPPSRQGLAFF. The whole variable domain, filled in from reference TRBV7-9 and TRBJ1-1, reads DTGVSQNPRHKITKRGQNVTFRCDPISEHNRLYWYRQTLGQGPEFLTYFQNEAQLEKSRLLSDRFSAERPKGSFSTLEIQRTEQGDSAMYLCASIPPSRQGLAFFGQGTRLTVV.

The table lists this clonotype with many counts. The chain carries TRBV7-9 and TRBJ2-7; D gene unclear. The V end lost 0 bases, the J end lost 2 bases, and 14 bases lay between the germline ends. This CDR3 spans 16 amino acids. Germline V CDR1 and CDR2: SEHNR, FQNEAQ (reference sequence). The CDR3: CASSLARGKVAYEQYF. The CDR3 DNA reads TGTGCCAGCAGCTTAGCGCGAGGTAAAGTAGCCTACGAGCAGTACTTC.

V is TRBV12-5 and J is TRBJ1-2; D is unclear. V dropped 6 bases and J dropped 4 bases, with 12 bases sitting between them. The germline V gene encodes CDR1 LGHNT and CDR2 FRNRAP. CDR3 length: 13 amino acids. CDR3 DNA sequence: TGTGCTAGTGGCGCCGCCGGGTTCTATGGCTACACCTTC. Its translation: CASGAAGFYGYTF.

In this sample, this clonotype turned up many times. The rearrangement joins TRBV5-1 to TRBJ2-7; 10 bases map to TRBD1. Trimming removed 0 bases from V and 3 bases from J; junction bases left unmatched: 6. From germline, CDR1 is SGHRS and CDR2 YFSETQ. The CDR3 spans 16 residues. CDR3 DNA: TGCGCCAGCAGCTTGGGACAGGGGGCGAAAGACTACGAGCAGTACTTC. It codes for CASSLGQGAKDYEQYF.

This clonotype came up a few times. Here the CDR3 DNA reads TGCAGCGTAGCCCCGGCTTTCTTT. Protein: CSVAPAFF. This chain uses TRBV29-1 with TRBJ1-1; D not resolved. From germline, CDR1 is SQVTM and CDR2 ANQGSEA. With 6 bases removed from V and 11 bases from J, the gap between germline ends came to 7 bases. The length of the CDR3 is 8 residues.

The chain couples TRBV10-2 to TRBJ2-7; 7 bases map to TRBD2. With 0 bases clipped from V and 3 bases from J, the junction kept 11 bases outside the gene matches. The length of the CDR3 is 17 residues. Germline CDR1 is WSHSY and CDR2 is SAAADI. CDR3: CASSESLVSGVDYEQYF. The CDR3 nucleotides are TGCGCCAGCAGTGAGTCATTGGTAAGCGGGGTGGACTACGAGCAGTACTTC.

Only a few counts were recorded for this clonotype. CDR3 sequence (DNA): TGTGCCAGCAGGGTTTGGTACAATGAGCAGTTCTTC. Translating gives CASRVWYNEQFF. The rearrangement links TRBV21-1 to TRBJ2-1. TRBV21-1 is tagged as a pseudogene. This CDR3 is 12 amino acids long.

The J gene is TRBJ2-1, the V gene TRBV6-5; D uncertain. Germline loops: CDR1 MNHEY, CDR2 SVGAGI. The CDR3 has 13 residues. The ends were cut back, 7 bases at V and 1 base at J, with 8 bases in the middle. Here the CDR3 DNA reads TGTGCCAGCATGGGTCGGTCCTACAATGAGCAGTTCTTC. This translates into CASMGRSYNEQFF.

At least ten counts were recorded for this clonotype. The V gene is TRBV5-1, the J gene TRBJ2-1; 9 bases fit TRBD1. This CDR3 is 16 amino acids long. V lost 7 bases, J lost 6 bases, and 14 bases stayed unmatched. Germline CDR1 and CDR2: SGHRS and YFSETQ. The CDR3 here is CASGTHPGQGSNEQFF. The CDR3 DNA reads as TGCGCCAGCGGGACGCACCCGGGACAGGGTAGCAATGAGCAGTTCTTC.

The chain uses TRBV7-2 and TRBJ2-1; TRBD2 matches at 16 bases. CDR3 length equals 19 residues. The germline V gene has CDR1 SGHTA and CDR2 FQGNSA. The J segment lost 0 bases and the V segment lost 7 bases, leaving 9 bases of the junction unmatched. CDR3 DNA sequence: TGTGCCAGCAAAGGGACTAGCGGGGGGGTGCTGAGCTCCTACAATGAGCAGTTCTTC. This sequence encodes CASKGTSGGVLSSYNEQFF.

The chain recombines TRBV4-2 with TRBJ1-2, with D hard to call. Germline-derived CDR1 and CDR2 are LGHNA and YNFKEQ. Deletions cut 0 bases from V and 2 bases from J, with 16 bases between. This CDR3 has 17 amino acids. CDR3 amino acids: CASSQEGGAVGNYGYTF. The CDR3 DNA reads TGTGCCAGCAGCCAAGAGGGCGGAGCGGTGGGGAACTATGGCTACACCTTC.

This sequence joins TRBV6-6 and TRBJ2-7; D uncertain. V was shortened by 6 bases and J by 2 bases, with 14 bases between the two germline ends. The CDR3 is 14 residues long. Per the germline V gene, CDR1 is MNHNY and CDR2 is SVGAGI (reference sequence). In nucleotides, the CDR3 is TGTGCCAGCAGAGGGATAGGGCCCACCTACGAGCAGTACTTC. Translating it yields CASRGIGPTYEQYF.

This clonotype came up a few times. The chain employs TRBV20-1 and TRBJ1-5, with a tentative D call TRBD1 (5 bases). The CDR3 contains 13 residues. V was trimmed by 7 bases and J by 2 bases, leaving 12 bases between them. From germline, CDR1 is DFQATT and CDR2 SNEGSKA (reference sequence). The CDR3 region has the DNA TGCAGTGTTTCGGGACGGGGCAATCAGCCCCAGCATTTT. It yields the protein CSVSGRGNQPQHF.

This clonotype was recorded at least ten times. The chain has TRBV5-1 and TRBJ2-1, with TRBD1 identical over 7 bases. The CDR3 loop spans 15 amino acids. Germline V gene data show CDR1 as SGHRS and CDR2 as YFSETQ. Trimming removed 2 bases from V and 7 bases from J; junction bases left unmatched: 9. The DNA for the CDR3 is TGCGCCAGCAGCTTCACCGGGACAGAGGTTAATGAGCAGTTCTTC. This gives the protein CASSFTGTEVNEQFF.

The J gene is TRBJ2-2, the V gene TRBV4-3; 9 bases line up with TRBD1. Per the germline V gene, CDR1 is LGHNA and CDR2 is YSLEER. V shed 4 bases, J shed 8 bases, and the junction held 5 bases outside the gene matches. This CDR3 contains 14 residues. The CDR3 sequence: CASSPDRGWGELFF. CDR3 bases: TGCGCCAGCAGCCCGGACAGGGGTTGGGGGGAGCTGTTTTTT.

The chain links TRBV4-3 to TRBJ2-2, with D maybe TRBD1 (6 bases). This CDR3 has 16 amino acids. Deletions cut 0 bases from V and 2 bases from J, with 10 bases between. The germline V gene encodes CDR1 LGHNA and CDR2 YSLEER. The CDR3 DNA follows: TGCGCCAGCAGCCAAGACCGGACAGCCAACACCGGGGAGCTGTTTTTT. Its protein is CASSQDRTANTGELFF.

This clonotype was detected a few times. The chain is built from TRBV20-1 and TRBJ2-5, with D perhaps matching TRBD1 or TRBD2 (7 bases each). V was trimmed by 3 bases and J by 5 bases, leaving 16 bases between them. Germline CDR1 and CDR2: DFQATT and SNEGSKA (reference sequence). This CDR3 spans 14 amino acids. CDR3 residues: CSASSRGGGETQYF. The CDR3 region has the DNA TGCAGTGCTAGTTCCAGGGGGGGCGGGGAGACCCAGTACTTC.

The chain recombines TRBV7-3 with TRBJ2-5; 8 bases line up with TRBD2. V shed 0 bases, J shed 1 base, and the junction held 1 base outside the gene matches. CDR3 size: 15 residues. The germline CDR1 and CDR2 sequences are SGHTA and FQGTGA. CDR3 DNA sequence: TGTGCCAGCAGCTTAACAGCGGGGGCCCAAGAGACCCAGTACTTC. It encodes CASSLTAGAQETQYF. Variable domain in full (rest from reference TRBV7-3 and TRBJ2-5): GAGVSQTPSNKVTEKGKYVELRCDPISGHTALYWYRQSLGQGPEFLIYFQGTGAADDSGLPNDRFFAVRPEGSVSTLKIQRTERGDSAVYLCASSLTAGAQETQYFGPGTRLLVL.

CDR3 sequence: CATSTLTGRDQPQHF. The CDR3 DNA is TGTGCCACCTCCACGCTGACAGGGAGGGATCAGCCCCAGCATTTT. This chain links TRBV10-3 with TRBJ1-5; 7 bases line up with TRBD1. This CDR3 is 15 amino acids long. Germline lookup yields CDR1 ENHRY and CDR2 SYGVKD. V trimming: 10 bases; J trimming: 5 bases; junction bases outside the gene matches: 14.

This clonotype was seen only a few times. The chain is built from TRBV7-9 and TRBJ2-2, with TRBD2 as a possible D gene (6 bases). Trimming removed 5 bases at V and 6 bases at J, with 19 bases between. This CDR3 has 16 residues. Germline V gives CDR1 SEHNR, CDR2 FQNEAQ (reference sequence). For the CDR3, the DNA is TGTGCCAGCAGCCAGACTCCCGCTAGCGTGGCCGGGGAGCTGTTTTTT. Translating gives CASSQTPASVAGELFF. The complete variable domain, with remaining parts taken from reference TRBV7-9 and TRBJ2-2, reads DTGVSQNPRHKITKRGQNVTFRCDPISEHNRLYWYRQTLGQGPEFLTYFQNEAQLEKSRLLSDRFSAERPKGSFSTLEIQRTEQGDSAMYLCASSQTPASVAGELFFGEGSRLTVL.

This clonotype was picked up many times. This sequence joins TRBV11-2 and TRBJ2-3; 12 bases are a match to TRBD2. The germline gives CDR1 SGHAT, CDR2 FQNNGV. The J segment lost 4 bases and the V segment lost 4 bases, leaving 3 bases of the junction unmatched. The CDR3 spans 15 residues. This CDR3 reads CASSWTSGAADTQYF. Written as DNA, the CDR3 is TGTGCCAGCAGCTGGACTAGCGGGGCTGCAGATACGCAGTATTTT.